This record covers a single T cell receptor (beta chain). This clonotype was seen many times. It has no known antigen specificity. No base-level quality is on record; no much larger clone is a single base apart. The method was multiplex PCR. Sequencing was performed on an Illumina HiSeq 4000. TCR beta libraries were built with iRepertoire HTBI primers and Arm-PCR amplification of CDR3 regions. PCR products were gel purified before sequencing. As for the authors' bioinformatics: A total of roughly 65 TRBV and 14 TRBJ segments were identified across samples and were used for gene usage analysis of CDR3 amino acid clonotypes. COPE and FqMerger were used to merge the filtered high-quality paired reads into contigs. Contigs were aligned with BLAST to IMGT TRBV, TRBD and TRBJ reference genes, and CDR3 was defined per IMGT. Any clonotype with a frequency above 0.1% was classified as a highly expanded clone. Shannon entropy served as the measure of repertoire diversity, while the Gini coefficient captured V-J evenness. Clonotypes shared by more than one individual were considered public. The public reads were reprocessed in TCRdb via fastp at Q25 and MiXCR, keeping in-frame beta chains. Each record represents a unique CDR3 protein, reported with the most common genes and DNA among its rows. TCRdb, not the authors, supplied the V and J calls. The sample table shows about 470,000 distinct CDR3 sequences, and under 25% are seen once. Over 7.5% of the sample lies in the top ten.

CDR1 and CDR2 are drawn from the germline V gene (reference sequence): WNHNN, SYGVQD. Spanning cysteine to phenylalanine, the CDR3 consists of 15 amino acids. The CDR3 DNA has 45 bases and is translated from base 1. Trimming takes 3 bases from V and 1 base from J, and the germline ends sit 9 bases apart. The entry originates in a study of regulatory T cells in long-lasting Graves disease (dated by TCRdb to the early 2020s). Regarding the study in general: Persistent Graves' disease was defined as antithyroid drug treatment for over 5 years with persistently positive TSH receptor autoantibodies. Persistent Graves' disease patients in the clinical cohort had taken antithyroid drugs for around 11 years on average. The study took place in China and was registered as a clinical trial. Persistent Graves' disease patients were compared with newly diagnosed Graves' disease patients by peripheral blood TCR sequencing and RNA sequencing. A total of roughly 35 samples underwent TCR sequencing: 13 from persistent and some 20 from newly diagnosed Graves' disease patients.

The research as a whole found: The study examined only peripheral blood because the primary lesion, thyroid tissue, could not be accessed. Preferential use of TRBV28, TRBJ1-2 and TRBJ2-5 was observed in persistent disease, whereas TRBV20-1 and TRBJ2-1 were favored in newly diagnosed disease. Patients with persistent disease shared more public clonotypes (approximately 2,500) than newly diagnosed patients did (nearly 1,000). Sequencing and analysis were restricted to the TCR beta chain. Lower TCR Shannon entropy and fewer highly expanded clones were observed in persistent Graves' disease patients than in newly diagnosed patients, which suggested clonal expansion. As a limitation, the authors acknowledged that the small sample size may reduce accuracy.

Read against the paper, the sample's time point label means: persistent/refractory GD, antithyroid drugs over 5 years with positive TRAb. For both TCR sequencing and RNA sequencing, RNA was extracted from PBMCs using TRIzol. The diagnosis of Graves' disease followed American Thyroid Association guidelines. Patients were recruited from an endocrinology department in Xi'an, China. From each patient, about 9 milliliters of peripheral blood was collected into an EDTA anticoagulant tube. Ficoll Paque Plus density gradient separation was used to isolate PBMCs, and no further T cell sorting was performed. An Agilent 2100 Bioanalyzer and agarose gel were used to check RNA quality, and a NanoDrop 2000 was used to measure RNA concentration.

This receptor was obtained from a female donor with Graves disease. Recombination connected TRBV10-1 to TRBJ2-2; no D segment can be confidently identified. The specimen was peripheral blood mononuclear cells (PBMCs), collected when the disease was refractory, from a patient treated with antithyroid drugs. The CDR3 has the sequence CASSDRAENTGELFF. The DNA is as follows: TGCGCCAGCAGTGACAGAGCTGAGAACACCGGGGAGCTGTTTTTT.